The 32 T cell receptor beta chains presented below share a single source sample, sequenced in a study of beta chain features in type 1 diabetes. Study findings and constraints: Among all four CD4+ subsets, Type 1 diabetes patients had TCRB CDR3s that were moderately but significantly shorter.

The investigators reverse transcribed all of the isolated RNA, so they sequenced expressed TCRB transcripts. The data were produced by immunoSEQ multiplex PCR, yet TCRdb's version contains in-frame clones alone and is incomplete. The table lists some 250,000 clones, 11% of them singletons. These receptors' antigens are unknown. The sequenced sample was naive CD4+ T cells from blood. Source of these receptors: a man aged 25 to 40 with type 1 diabetes.

The chain has TRBV6-1 and TRBJ1-2; 9 nucleotides line up with TRBD1. The V segment lost 2 bases and the J segment 5 bases; nucleotides outside the gene matches: 6. The CDR3 totals 15 residues. CDR1 is MNHNS and CDR2 is SASEGT in the germline V gene. The CDR3 loop is CASSEPGTGMYGYTF. The DNA for the CDR3 is TGTGCCAGCAGTGAACCCGGGACAGGGATGTATGGCTACACCTTC.

This clone was picked up a small number of times. This sequence joins TRBV5-4 and TRBJ1-6; D remains unclear. Germline V lookup: CDR1 SGHNT, CDR2 YYREEE (reference sequence). V lost 0 bases and J 7 bases, leaving 11 bases between the germline ends. The CDR3 sequence is 15 residues long. CDR3 bases: TGTGCCAGCAGCTTGGCGGCAGGAAACAATTCACCCCTCCACTTT. It yields the protein CASSLAAGNNSPLHF.

The gene calls are TRBV19 and TRBJ2-5; a weak D match, TRBD1 (6 bases). Trimming removed 9 bases at V and 7 bases at J, with 15 bases between. CDR1 LNHDA and CDR2 SQIVND come from the germline V gene (reference sequence). This CDR3 has 12 amino acids. CDR3 in DNA: TGTGCCAGCGCTCAGGGGATAGGGACCCAGTACTTC. Protein sequence: CASAQGIGTQYF.

The V call is TRBV5-6, the J call TRBJ1-2, with D uncertain. Germline CDR1 SGHDT, CDR2 YYEEEE. Trimming left V 4 bases short and J 7 bases short, with 14 bases between. The CDR3 runs 13 residues. The chain's CDR3 is CASSAGQSPGYTF. DNA of the CDR3: TGTGCCAGCAGCGCTGGCCAGTCCCCTGGCTACACCTTC.

As DNA, the CDR3 is TGTGCCAGCAGCTTAGCGGGGTCCTACGAGCAGTACTTC. Its translation is CASSLAGSYEQYF. V is TRBV11-3 and J is TRBJ2-7; the D gene is possibly TRBD2 (5 bases). Germline V gives CDR1 SGHNT, CDR2 YENEEA. This CDR3 has 13 amino acids. V was pared by 1 base and J by 1 base, with 5 bases between.

The chain recombines TRBV7-9 with TRBJ1-6; D might be TRBD1 (6 bases). V gave up 5 bases and J gave up 4 bases, with 9 bases separating them. Germline lookup yields CDR1 SEHNR and CDR2 FQNEAQ (reference sequence). This CDR3 is built from 14 residues. CDR3 nucleotide sequence: TGTGCCAGCAGCCGTACAGGGTATAATTCACCCCTCCACTTT. This codes for CASSRTGYNSPLHF.

This chain's CDR3 is CASSPSETQYF. In DNA, the CDR3 is TGTGCCAGCAGCCCCAGTGAGACCCAGTACTTC. J is TRBJ2-5 and V is TRBV6-6, with D hard to call. The CDR3 is 11 amino acids. Trimming pared 6 bases from V and 5 bases from J, leaving 7 bases between. Germline values: CDR1 MNHNY, CDR2 SVGAGI (reference sequence).

The chain uses TRBV6-1 and TRBJ2-5; D gene ambiguous. The CDR3 contains 13 residues. Trimming removed 4 bases at V and 4 bases at J, with 10 bases between. In germline, CDR1 is MNHNS, CDR2 SASEGT. CDR3 loop: CASSVYFGETQYF. In nucleotides, the CDR3 is TGTGCCAGCAGTGTCTACTTCGGAGAGACCCAGTACTTC.

V and J are TRBV7-8 and TRBJ2-3; D unclear. Germline V lookup: CDR1 SGHVS, CDR2 FQNEAQ. V lost 5 bases and J lost 7, with 10 bases in between. The CDR3 loop spans 12 amino acids. The CDR3 spells CASSEIVYTQYF. In DNA form, the CDR3 reads TGTGCCAGCAGCGAAATAGTTTATACGCAGTATTTT.

This clone has a handful of counts. The rearrangement links TRBV29-1 to TRBJ2-5; D remains unclear. Germline loops: CDR1 SQVTM, CDR2 ANQGSEA. V gave up 8 bases and J gave up 5 bases, with 12 bases separating them. The CDR3 spans 11 residues. The CDR3 here is CSSYTGETQYF. The CDR3 nucleotides read TGCAGCTCCTATACCGGGGAGACCCAGTACTTC. Based on the CDR3 plus reference TRBV29-1 and TRBJ2-5, the full variable domain is SAVISQKPSRDICQRGTSLTIQCQVDSQVTMMFWYRQQPGQSLTLIATANQGSEATYESGFVIDKFPISRPNLTFSTLTVSNMSPEDSSIYLCSSYTGETQYFGPGTRLLVL.

This clone showed up just a few times. The chain is built from TRBV21-1 and TRBJ2-7; TRBD1 is the table's D call and was not checked against the DNA. TRBV21-1 corresponds to a pseudogene. The CDR3 loop spans 14 amino acids. In nucleotides, the CDR3 is TGTGCCAGCAGCAAACCTGGACACAACTACGAGCAGTACTTC. It is translated as CASSKPGHNYEQYF.

The V call is TRBV29-1, the J call TRBJ2-7; maybe TRBD1 (5 bases). With 7 bases removed from V and 0 bases from J, the gap between germline ends came to 10 bases. The CDR3 consists of 12 residues. Germline-derived CDR1 and CDR2 are SQVTM and ANQGSEA. CDR3 region: CSADSPSYEQYF. For the CDR3, the DNA is TGCAGCGCCGACAGTCCCTCCTACGAGCAGTACTTC.

This chain connects TRBV4-1 to TRBJ2-1; 10 positions agree with TRBD2. The trim removed 1 base at V and 2 bases at J, leaving 2 bases unmatched. Per the germline V gene, CDR1 is MGHRA and CDR2 is YSYEKL. The CDR3 extends over 16 amino acids. CDR3 amino acids: CASSQVSGGAYNEQFF. In DNA, the CDR3 is TGCGCCAGCAGCCAAGTCAGCGGGGGGGCCTACAATGAGCAGTTCTTC.

In this sample, this clone turned up once. The chain carries TRBV28 and TRBJ1-5; 8 bases are shared with TRBD1. The length of the CDR3 is 14 residues. V dropped 10 bases and J dropped 2; count of bases not matched to a gene: 7. The V gene's germline CDR1 is MDHEN and CDR2 SYDVKM. The CDR3 DNA reads TGTGCCACCCTTATGACAGGGGGCAATCAGCCCCAGCATTTT. This encodes CATLMTGGNQPQHF.

The V gene is TRBV28, the J gene TRBJ2-1; D remains unclear. Trimming took 7 bases from V and 8 from J, leaving 15 bases between them. Germline lookup yields CDR1 MDHEN and CDR2 SYDVKM. CDR3 size: 13 residues. This CDR3 is CASKERPRDEQFF. CDR3 DNA: TGTGCCAGCAAGGAGCGACCGCGCGATGAGCAGTTCTTC. The whole variable domain, remainder taken from reference TRBV28 and TRBJ2-1, is DVKVTQSSRYLVKRTGEKVFLECVQDMDHENMFWYRQDPGLGLRLIYFSYDVKMKEKGDIPEGYSVSREKKERFSLILESASTNQTSMYLCASKERPRDEQFFGPGTRLTVL.

The rearrangement joins TRBV6-5 to TRBJ1-6; D uncertain. The CDR3 contains 14 residues. CDR1 is MNHEY, CDR2 SVGAGI, per germline. V lost 6 bases and J lost 0, with 6 bases in between. CDR3 DNA sequence: TGTGCCAGCAGCCGGAGCTCCTATAATTCACCCCTCCACTTT. It specifies CASSRSSYNSPLHF.

This clone was counted a few times. The V and J genes are TRBV30 and TRBJ1-1, with 9 bases fitting TRBD1. V was pared by 2 bases and J by 1 base, with 5 bases of the junction left unmatched. The germline V gene encodes CDR1 GTSNPN and CDR2 SVGIG (reference sequence). The CDR3 has 15 amino acids. The CDR3 region is CAWSKQGAPNTEAFF. The DNA for the CDR3 is TGTGCCTGGAGTAAACAGGGGGCGCCGAACACTGAAGCTTTCTTT.

The CDR3 DNA sequence: TGTGCCAGCTCCCTACGGACAGGCAACACCGGGGAGCTGTTTTTT. Translated: CASSLRTGNTGELFF. The chain has TRBV18 and TRBJ2-2; 7 positions match TRBD1. The CDR3 is 15 residues long. Germline assignment: CDR1 KGHSH and CDR2 LQKENI. Unmatched junction bases numbered 6, after V lost 6 bases and J lost 2 bases.

Only a few counts were recorded for this clone. This chain connects TRBV29-1 to TRBJ2-5; no clear D. The CDR3 totals 10 residues. Germline-derived CDR1 and CDR2 are SQVTM and ANQGSEA. V was cut by 6 bases and J by 4 bases, with 6 bases left in between. The DNA of the CDR3 is TGCAGCGTCAGGCTAGAGACCCAGTACTTC. It codes for CSVRLETQYF. The full variable domain, with the rest looked up from reference TRBV29-1 and TRBJ2-5, is SAVISQKPSRDICQRGTSLTIQCQVDSQVTMMFWYRQQPGQSLTLIATANQGSEATYESGFVIDKFPISRPNLTFSTLTVSNMSPEDSSIYLCSVRLETQYFGPGTRLLVL.

This clone turned up a few times. The rearrangement uses TRBV10-3 and TRBJ2-3; D ambiguous. CDR3 length equals 16 residues. Germline loops: CDR1 ENHRY, CDR2 SYGVKD. The V end was cut by 6 bases, the J end by 0 bases, with 16 bases between. This CDR3 is CAIRGTVVASTDTQYF. Here the CDR3 DNA reads TGTGCCATCAGAGGTACAGTAGTTGCTAGCACAGATACGCAGTATTTT.

The chain combines TRBV2 with TRBJ1-4; perhaps TRBD1 as D (5 bases). The CDR3 runs to 14 residues. Trimming shortened V by 6 bases and J by 7 bases, and 15 bases separated the two germline ends. Germline V gives CDR1 SNHLY, CDR2 FYNNEI. CDR3 amino acids: CASSPHGRGEKLFF. CDR3 DNA: TGTGCCAGCAGCCCCCACGGAAGGGGTGAAAAACTGTTTTTT.

This chain uses TRBV5-1 with TRBJ2-3; D is possibly TRBD2 (8 bases). Germline V gene data show CDR1 as SGHRS and CDR2 as YFSETQ. This CDR3 has 16 residues. V lost 1 base and J 1 base, leaving 13 bases between the germline ends. The CDR3 DNA reads TGCGCCAGCAGCTTGCCGGGAGGGGGCGGCACAGATACGCAGTATTTT. This sequence encodes CASSLPGGGGTDTQYF.

This clone was found a few times. The rearrangement links TRBV28 to TRBJ1-6, with 7 nucleotides matching TRBD1. Germline V gene data show CDR1 as MDHEN and CDR2 as SYDVKM. Trimming cost V 4 bases and J 5 bases; bases outside gene matches: 2. The CDR3 is 14 amino acids. As DNA, the CDR3 is TGTGCCAGCAGTTCCGGGACAGATAATTCACCCCTCCACTTT. It is translated as CASSSGTDNSPLHF.

This clone was recorded a few times. This chain connects TRBV5-1 to TRBJ2-4; TRBD1 matches at 7 bases. Germline trimming cut 4 bases from V and 8 bases from J; bases unmatched to any gene: 6. The CDR3 has 13 residues. CDR1 and CDR2 (germline): SGHRS, YFSETQ. CDR3 sequence: CASSVDREDIQYF. The DNA for the CDR3 is TGCGCCAGCAGCGTCGACAGGGAAGACATTCAGTACTTC.

The chain has TRBV2 and TRBJ1-3; no definite D call. The CDR3 length is 15 residues. Germline V gene data show CDR1 as SNHLY and CDR2 as FYNNEI. V lost 4 bases to trimming and J lost 2 bases, with 12 bases between them. CDR3: CASSGSLGAGNTIYF. CDR3 nucleotides: TGTGCCAGCAGTGGTTCCCTTGGAGCTGGAAACACCATATATTTT.

As DNA, the CDR3 is TGTGCCAGCAGCTCGCGGGCGGGGCACGAGCAGTACTTC. The encoded protein is CASSSRAGHEQYF. V and J are TRBV11-2 and TRBJ2-7; D perhaps matches TRBD2 (6 bases). Germline CDR1 reads SGHAT; CDR2 reads FQNNGV. CDR3 size: 13 residues. Trimming cost V 4 bases and J 5 bases, with 12 bases left between them.

This clone was picked up a small number of times. The chain couples TRBV2 to TRBJ1-1; 10 bases match TRBD1. Trimming took 8 bases from V and 5 from J; bases not matched to a gene: 5. The CDR3 has 13 amino acids. Germline CDR1 is SNHLY and CDR2 is FYNNEI. In nucleotides, the CDR3 is TGTGCCAGCCTCCGGGACAGGGGTACTGAAGCTTTCTTT. Translating it yields CASLRDRGTEAFF.

The chain joins TRBV5-1 to TRBJ1-2; a weak D match, TRBD1 (5 bases). This CDR3 is 13 amino acids long. With 4 bases removed from V and 6 bases from J, the gap between germline ends came to 13 bases. Germline lookup yields CDR1 SGHRS and CDR2 YFSETQ. The CDR3 DNA reads TGCGCCAGCAGCGGGGGGGTCGTTGATGGCTACACCTTC. Translation: CASSGGVVDGYTF.

This clone was seen more than once but under ten times. The rearrangement uses TRBV9 and TRBJ2-3; D ambiguous. The V gene's germline CDR1 is SGDLS and CDR2 YYNGEE. This CDR3 region has 17 residues. Trimming took 4 bases from V and 1 from J, leaving 19 bases between them. The chain's CDR3 is CASSNPTVPWRTDTQYF. CDR3 coding DNA: TGTGCCAGCAGCAACCCTACAGTACCCTGGCGCACAGATACGCAGTATTTT.

In its sample, this clone was seen a few times. V is TRBV28 and J is TRBJ1-2; 10 bases are shared with TRBD1. This CDR3 has 12 residues. After removal of 6 bases from V and 12 bases from J, the junction contained 7 bases not matched to a gene. CDR1 MDHEN and CDR2 SYDVKM come from the germline V gene. The CDR3 reads CASSTRDRGNTF. The CDR3 DNA reads TGTGCCAGCAGCACCCGGGACAGGGGAAACACCTTC.

This clone has just a few counts. This sequence joins TRBV7-6 and TRBJ2-3; D not resolved. With 1 base removed from V and 5 bases from J, the gap between germline ends came to 13 bases. Germline CDR1 SGHVS, CDR2 FNYEAQ. CDR3 size: 15 residues. The CDR3 reads CASSLEQARRDTQYF. CDR3 nucleotides: TGTGCCAGCAGCTTAGAGCAGGCCCGGCGAGATACGCAGTATTTT.

The sample holds a few counts of this clone. This chain uses TRBV6-6 with TRBJ1-1; no clear D gene. V shed 8 bases and J shed 0 bases, with 13 bases lying between them. CDR1 and CDR2 from the germline V gene are MNHNY and SVGAGI (reference sequence). The CDR3 is 14 residues long. CDR3 sequence: CASALTVLNTEAFF. Here the CDR3 DNA reads TGTGCCAGCGCTTTAACGGTACTGAACACTGAAGCTTTCTTT.